The clone carrying this T cell receptor beta chain was recorded a few times. What it recognizes is unknown. The data originate from a study of regulatory T cells in long-lasting Graves disease. Documented time point: newly diagnosed GD, antithyroid drugs for less than 3 months. Extracted PBMC RNA gave rise to the TCR library. From each patient, 8 to 10 milliliters of peripheral blood was drawn and collected into an EDTA anticoagulant tube. Findings and limits, study-wide: Persistent disease favored TRBV28, TRBJ1-2 and TRBJ2-5. For persistent Graves' patients, TCR diversity was lower than for newly diagnosed ones.

To make TCR beta libraries, researchers used iRepertoire HTBI primers and Arm-PCR of CDR3 regions. Using its own MiXCR run on the multiplex PCR reads, TCRdb lists one record per CDR3 protein. The sample gives 530,000 or so distinct CDR3 sequences, about 13% of which show up once; 10% is in the top ten. Germline V lookup: CDR1 SQVTM, CDR2 ANQGSEA. V was pared by 4 bases and J by 8 bases, with 11 bases between. This CDR3 has 12 residues. These data were also reused for a study on T cells in Graves' hyperthyroidism and ophthalmopathy. As that study records: A median 6.5 months before onset, the model predicted ophthalmopathy.

This sequence was found in a man aged 25 to 40 with Graves disease. V is TRBV29-1 and J is TRBJ1-4; D gene ambiguous. The source material was peripheral blood mononuclear cells (PBMCs), sampled at new diagnosis, from a patient treated with antithyroid drugs. The CDR3 region is CSVAGPREKLFF. DNA of the CDR3: TGCAGCGTTGCGGGCCCTAGAGAAAAACTGTTTTTT.